Following are 23 T cell receptor beta chains from one sample sequenced in a study of patients and donors after allogeneic stem cell transplantation. TCRdb passed the RT-PCR reads through MiXCR, listing each CDR3 protein once. Counted here are approximately 57,000 distinct CDR3 sequences, about an eighth occurring once; the ten biggest clones make up around 33%. The sequenced material came from blood, either unsorted or a sorted T cell fraction (not recorded which). These TCRs come from a human donor who was either an allogeneic HSCT recipient or a stem cell or donor lymphocyte infusion donor (not recorded which). It is not recorded whose cells these are; they may come from a transplant donor.

This clonotype was counted only a few times. The chain joins TRBV11-2 to TRBJ2-5, with D unclear. Germline lookup yields CDR1 SGHAT and CDR2 FQNNGV. Trimming pared 2 bases from V and 1 base from J, leaving 8 bases between. The CDR3 consists of 14 residues. The CDR3 sequence is CASSLWPLQETQYF. The CDR3 DNA reads as TGTGCCAGCAGCTTATGGCCTCTCCAAGAGACCCAGTACTTC.

This clonotype turned up a few times. The chain has TRBV5-5 and TRBJ1-1; 9 nucleotides line up with TRBD1. Trimming took 0 bases from V and 8 from J; bases not matched to a gene: 5. Germline CDR1 reads SGHKS; CDR2 reads YYEKEE (reference sequence). This CDR3 comprises 14 residues. The CDR3 protein is CASSLARTGAEAFF. The CDR3 DNA sequence: TGTGCCAGCAGCTTGGCCCGGACAGGGGCGGAAGCTTTCTTT.

In this sample, this clonotype turned up many times. This chain uses TRBV3-1 with TRBJ2-7, with 10 bases fitting TRBD1. The CDR3 has 15 amino acids. Trimming took 1 base from V and 2 from J; bases not matched to a gene: 2. CDR1 is LGHDT and CDR2 is YNNKEL in the germline V gene (reference sequence). The CDR3 bases are TGTGCCAGCAGCCAAGGACAGGGGGCGACCTACGAGCAGTACTTC. Translation gives CASSQGQGATYEQYF.

This clonotype has more than one count but fewer than ten. This rearrangement joins TRBV20-1 to TRBJ2-1; D might be TRBD2 (6 bases). The germline V and J ends were trimmed by 2 bases and 0 bases, with 11 bases remaining between them. The CDR3 consists of 15 residues. Per germline, CDR1 DFQATT and CDR2 SNEGSKA (reference sequence). The CDR3 DNA is TGCAGTGCTAGACCGCGGGGAAGCTCCTACAATGAGCAGTTCTTC. It encodes CSARPRGSSYNEQFF.

This clonotype was observed at least ten times. V gene TRBV5-6 combines with J gene TRBJ2-7; the D gene could be TRBD1 or TRBD2 (5 bases each). Trimming removed 3 bases from V and 0 bases from J, with 10 bases in between. This CDR3 region has 14 residues. From germline, CDR1 is SGHDT and CDR2 YYEEEE. The CDR3 here is CASSWDPHSYEQYF. CDR3 nucleotides: TGTGCCAGCAGCTGGGACCCCCACTCCTACGAGCAGTACTTC.

The chain is built from TRBV6-5 and TRBJ2-4; the D call may be TRBD1 or TRBD2 (5 bases each). V shed 6 bases and J shed 2 bases, with 14 bases lying between them. Per germline, CDR1 MNHEY and CDR2 SVGAGI. This CDR3 comprises 15 residues. The CDR3 DNA is TGTGCCAGCAGATCGACAGAGGACTCCAAAAACATTCAGTACTTC. Protein: CASRSTEDSKNIQYF.

Here the CDR3 reads CASSSGILAQQETQYF. The CDR3, as DNA: TGTGCCAGCAGTTCCGGAATCCTAGCGCAGCAAGAGACCCAGTACTTC. V gene TRBV12-3 or TRBV12-4 combines with J gene TRBJ2-5, with TRBD2 as a possible D gene (6 bases). CDR3 length: 16 amino acids. V was pared by 4 bases and J by 2 bases, with 17 bases between.

This clonotype is termed medium-sized. This chain connects TRBV6-5 to TRBJ1-5, with D unresolved. The V end lost 6 bases, the J end lost 1 base, and 13 bases lay between the germline ends. The germline CDR1 and CDR2 sequences are MNHEY and SVGAGI. CDR3 length: 15 residues. In DNA, the CDR3 is TGTGCCAGCAGCCCTTTTCTGTACAGCAATCAGCCCCAGCATTTT. Translating gives CASSPFLYSNQPQHF.

The chain employs TRBV5-6 and TRBJ2-7; 10 bases line up with TRBD1. From germline, CDR1 is SGHDT and CDR2 YYEEEE. The CDR3 has 15 amino acids. V lost 6 bases, J lost 2 bases, and 8 bases stayed unmatched. The CDR3 bases are TGTGCCAGCAATTTTCGGGACAGGGGTACCTACGAGCAGTACTTC. It yields the protein CASNFRDRGTYEQYF.

On this clonotype: A junction end diverges from the germline sequence, so it may reflect a read error. This chain connects TRBV29-1 to TRBJ1-1, with 8 bases identical to TRBD1. Germline V gene lookup returns CDR1 SQVTM and CDR2 ANQGSEA. The CDR3 covers 14 residues. The CDR3 is CSAQGQGENTKAFF. Written as DNA, the CDR3 is TGCAGCGCCCAAGGACAGGGTGAGAACACTAAAGCTTTCTTT. The whole variable domain, remainder taken from reference TRBV29-1 and TRBJ1-1, is SAVISQKPSRDICQRGTSLTIQCQVDSQVTMMFWYRQQPGQSLTLIATANQGSEATYESGFVIDKFPISRPNLTFSTLTVSNMSPEDSSIYLCSAQGQGENTKAFFGQGTRLTVV.

This chain joins TRBV20-1 and TRBJ2-7; D possibly corresponds to TRBD1 (5 bases). The CDR3 spans 14 residues. Germline V gene sequence: CDR1 DFQATT, CDR2 SNEGSKA (reference sequence). V shed 1 base and J shed 1 base, with 11 bases lying between them. CDR3 nucleotides: TGCAGTGCTAGAGGGCAGGGCCTTTCCTACGAGCAGTACTTC. Protein sequence: CSARGQGLSYEQYF.

The chain employs TRBV6-5 and TRBJ2-7; D assignment may be TRBD1 or TRBD2 (5 bases each). This CDR3 has 18 residues. Germline assignment: CDR1 MNHEY and CDR2 SVGAGI. Trimming cost V 6 bases and J 5 bases, with 29 bases left between them. Here the CDR3 reads CASSPPGRYSGVSHEQYF. CDR3 in DNA: TGTGCCAGCAGCCCCCCGGGACGGTACAGTGGGGTCTCACACGAGCAGTACTTC.

This clonotype was picked up a small number of times. This chain joins TRBV7-9 and TRBJ2-1; D is ambiguous. The CDR3 runs 15 residues. The V gene's germline CDR1 is SEHNR and CDR2 FQNEAQ (reference sequence). The V end lost 5 bases, the J end lost 9 bases, and 20 bases lay between the germline ends. CDR3 residues: CASSPPTSLFREQFF. The CDR3 nucleotides are TGTGCCAGCAGCCCCCCTACGTCGCTTTTTCGTGAGCAGTTCTTC.

This clonotype occurred many times. This chain joins TRBV11-2 and TRBJ2-3, with D unclear. V was clipped by 7 bases and J by 0 bases, with 11 bases between them. Germline CDR1 SGHAT, CDR2 FQNNGV. The CDR3 is 14 amino acids. In DNA form, the CDR3 reads TGTGCCAGCACCCCCGGGCGGAGCACAGATACGCAGTATTTT. It yields the protein CASTPGRSTDTQYF.

The chain recombines TRBV30 with TRBJ1-1; D is undetermined. This CDR3 contains 13 residues. Germline lookup yields CDR1 GTSNPN and CDR2 SVGIG (reference sequence). V lost 2 bases and J 0 bases, leaving 7 bases between the germline ends. In DNA form, the CDR3 reads TGTGCCTGGAGTCGGCTGATGAACACTGAAGCTTTCTTT. Amino acids: CAWSRLMNTEAFF.

This clonotype was detected only a few times. The chain uses TRBV7-9 and TRBJ2-7, with 7 bases aligning to TRBD1. This CDR3 spans 17 amino acids. Germline CDR1 is SEHNR and CDR2 is FQNEAQ (reference sequence). After removal of 4 bases from V and 3 bases from J, the junction contained 15 bases not matched to a gene. CDR3 in amino acids: CASSSSSGDRVGYEQYF. CDR3 bases: TGTGCCAGCAGCTCCTCGTCAGGAGACAGGGTTGGCTACGAGCAGTACTTC.

This clonotype was observed a few times. The V call is TRBV5-1, the J call TRBJ2-7; 12 bases are shared with TRBD1. CDR1 SGHRS and CDR2 YFSETQ come from the germline V gene. The trim removed 1 base at V and 6 bases at J, leaving 11 bases unmatched. CDR3 size: 17 residues. The DNA for the CDR3 is TGCGCCAGCAGCTTGTTGGGACAGGGGGCTTCTTCAGCCGAGCAGTACTTC. Translation gives CASSLLGQGASSAEQYF.

This clonotype appeared a few times. This chain joins TRBV7-2 and TRBJ2-1, with 7 bases lining up with TRBD2. CDR1 is SGHTA and CDR2 is FQGNSA in the germline V gene. This CDR3 region has 14 residues. With 5 bases clipped from V and 3 bases from J, the junction kept 4 bases outside the gene matches. This CDR3 is CASSLGLVYNEQFF. CDR3 in DNA: TGTGCCAGCAGCCTAGGACTAGTCTACAATGAGCAGTTCTTC. The variable domain in full, completed from reference TRBV7-2 and TRBJ2-1, reads GAGVSQSPSNKVTEKGKDVELRCDPISGHTALYWYRQSLGQGLEFLIYFQGNSAPDKSGLPSDRFSAERTGGSVSTLTIQRTQQEDSAVYLCASSLGLVYNEQFFGPGTRLTVL.

J is TRBJ2-3 and V is TRBV25-1; D possibly uses TRBD1 or TRBD2 (6 bases each). The V end was cut by 3 bases, the J end by 2 bases, with 12 bases between. Germline V gives CDR1 MGHDK, CDR2 SYGVNS. The CDR3 runs to 15 residues. This CDR3 is CASSDRRGTTDTQYF. For the CDR3, the DNA is TGTGCCAGCAGTGATCGGAGGGGGACCACAGATACGCAGTATTTT.

Only a few counts were recorded for this clonotype. The chain joins TRBV10-1 to TRBJ2-1; 11 bases align to TRBD2. Germline values: CDR1 WNHNN, CDR2 SYGVQD (reference sequence). V lost 8 bases to trimming and J lost 5 bases; unmatched junction nucleotides: 14. This CDR3 region has 17 residues. In DNA, the CDR3 is TGCGCCAGCGACCGGGGACTAGCGGCCCCAAGCGACAATGAGCAGTTCTTC. As protein: CASDRGLAAPSDNEQFF.

The V gene is TRBV12-3 or TRBV12-4, the J gene TRBJ2-1, with 8 bases that match TRBD2. The length of the CDR3 is 15 residues. The junction had 7 bases not matched to a gene; V was cut back by 2 bases and J by 7 bases. This chain's CDR3 is CASSLREGVRNEQFF. The CDR3 DNA is TGTGCCAGCAGTTTACGGGAGGGAGTCCGTAATGAGCAGTTCTTC.

The rearrangement links TRBV6-5 to TRBJ1-5; D uncertain. Germline values: CDR1 MNHEY, CDR2 SVGAGI. The V gene lost 5 bases and the J gene lost 8 bases, with 13 bases spanning the gap. The CDR3 consists of 13 residues. CDR3: CASSEVSVEPQHF. DNA of the CDR3: TGTGCCAGCAGTGAGGTCTCCGTAGAGCCCCAGCATTTT.

This clonotype was seen ten or more times. This rearrangement joins TRBV3-1 to TRBJ1-1; TRBD1 is a possible D gene (6 bases). Germline V gene sequence: CDR1 LGHDT, CDR2 YNNKEL (reference sequence). With 1 base removed from V and 4 bases from J, the gap between germline ends came to 10 bases. The CDR3 extends over 14 amino acids. In DNA form, the CDR3 reads TGTGCCAGCAGCCAAGGAGGGGGGGCCACTGAAGCTTTCTTT. Translation: CASSQGGGATEAFF.